A selection of T cell receptor beta chains follows, all from one sample in a study of blood T cell repertoires in COVID-19. This table comes from immunoSEQ multiplex PCR, and its TCRdb copy is limited to in-frame clones, with some not included. The data show roughly 340,000 clones, with 87% seen just once and approximately 1.9% held by the top ten. Sequencing used PBMCs or T cells enriched from blood (not recorded which). The receptor source for this set is a man aged 35-49 years in a cohort exposed to, infected with or recovered from COVID-19 (not recorded which). Both conserved end residues are part of each CDR3. D genes are given only for firm matches. Clone size is not always given. Where it is, it says once, few, many or a class for expanded clones.

V gene	D gene	J gene	clone size	CDR3 protein	CDR3 DNA
TRBV5-1	.	TRBJ1-5	.	CASSLAGGSNQPQHF	TGCGCCAGCAGCTTGGCGGGGGGGAGCAATCAGCCCCAGCATTTT
TRBV4-2	.	TRBJ2-5	.	CASSQIRGGQQETQYF	TGTGCCAGCAGCCAAATTCGAGGCGGACAACAAGAGACCCAGTACTTC
TRBV18	.	TRBJ1-1	.	CASSRDTGRNTEAFF	TGTGCCAGCTCACGGGATACAGGGAGGAACACTGAAGCTTTCTTT
TRBV6-5	.	TRBJ2-2	.	CASSAKTENTGELFF	TGTGCCAGCAGCGCAAAGACAGAGAACACCGGGGAGCTGTTTTTT
TRBV19	TRBD1	TRBJ2-3	.	CASSDRGRTDTQYF	TGTGCCAGTAGCGACAGGGGCCGCACAGATACGCAGTATTTT
TRBV3-1/TRBV3-2	.	TRBJ2-1	.	CASSLQGSHEQFF	TGTGCCAGCAGCCTCCAGGGATCCCATGAGCAGTTCTTC
TRBV12-5	TRBD2	TRBJ2-1	.	CASGKGLASYNEQFF	TGTGCTAGTGGCAAGGGACTAGCCTCCTACAATGAGCAGTTCTTC
TRBV11-2	.	TRBJ2-7	once	CASGWAGENYEQYF	TGTGCCAGCGGTTGGGCAGGGGAAAATTACGAGCAGTACTTC
TRBV7-8	.	TRBJ2-7	.	CASSLAGGKYEQYF	TGTGCCAGCAGCTTAGCGGGAGGAAAGTACGAGCAGTACTTC
TRBV24-1	.	TRBJ2-1	.	CATSDPGRGYNEQFF	TGTGCCACCAGTGATCCTGGGCGGGGCTACAATGAGCAGTTCTTC
TRBV5-1	TRBD1	TRBJ2-3	.	CASSLSGTGLDTQYF	TGCGCCAGCAGCTTGTCCGGGACAGGGTTGGATACGCAGTATTTT
TRBV24-1	.	TRBJ2-5	.	CATNPGHGETQYF	TGTGCCACCAACCCGGGACATGGAGAGACCCAGTACTTC
TRBV6-1	.	TRBJ1-2	once	CASSDGGPPNYGYTF	TGTGCCAGCAGTGACGGGGGGCCACCTAACTATGGCTACACCTTC
TRBV28	TRBD1	TRBJ1-4	few	CATSRRDRGFNEKLFF	TGTGCCACCTCCCGCCGGGACAGGGGATTTAATGAAAAACTGTTTTTT
TRBV5-1	.	TRBJ1-3	.	CASSLVGGSGNTIYF	TGCGCCAGCAGCTTGGTTGGCGGCTCTGGAAACACCATATATTTT
TRBV6-2/TRBV6-3	.	TRBJ1-1	few	CASSPHGENAEAFF	TGTGCCAGCAGTCCACACGGGGAAAACGCTGAAGCTTTCTTT
TRBV5-1	TRBD2	TRBJ2-1	.	CASSAPGLAGVVQFF	TGCGCCAGCAGCGCCCCGGGACTAGCGGGAGTGGTGCAGTTCTTC
TRBV9	TRBD2	TRBJ2-1	few	CASSDHPGLAGGYNEQFF	TGTGCCAGCAGCGACCACCCGGGACTAGCGGGAGGGTACAATGAGCAGTTCTTC
TRBV5-6	.	TRBJ1-2	.	CASSIGRQRRGYTF	TGTGCCAGCAGCATTGGACGGCAACGGAGGGGCTACACCTTC
TRBV19	TRBD2	TRBJ2-2	.	CASSIEGTSPLGTGELFF	TGTGCCAGTAGTATAGAAGGGACTAGCCCCCTGGGGACCGGGGAGCTGTTTTTT
TRBV20-1	TRBD1	TRBJ2-1	.	CSALDRLAQFF	TGCAGTGCCCTGGACAGGCTTGCGCAGTTCTTC
TRBV2	TRBD1	TRBJ2-7	.	CASKQRGQGNSYEQYF	TGTGCCAGCAAACAAAGGGGGCAGGGGAACTCATACGAGCAGTACTTC
TRBV9	.	TRBJ1-3	.	CASSVESSGNTIYF	TGTGCCAGCAGCGTAGAGAGCTCTGGAAACACCATATATTTT
TRBV11-2	TRBD2	TRBJ2-7	.	CASSFLSGRASYEQYF	TGTGCCAGCAGCTTCCTTAGCGGGAGGGCCTCCTACGAGCAGTACTTC
TRBV11-2	.	TRBJ2-4	.	CASSQLGPQTNIQYF	TGTGCCAGCAGCCAGCTAGGCCCCCAGACAAACATTCAGTACTTC
TRBV7-9	TRBD2	TRBJ2-1	.	CASSLPAGVYNEQFF	TGTGCCAGCAGCTTACCAGCGGGAGTTTACAATGAGCAGTTCTTC
TRBV10-1	TRBD2	TRBJ2-3	.	CASSDTTSGTTDTQYF	TGCGCCAGCAGTGATACCACTAGCGGGACCACAGATACGCAGTATTTT
TRBV5-1	.	TRBJ1-1	.	CASSLRTWNTEAFF	TGCGCCAGCAGCTTAAGGACATGGAACACTGAAGCTTTCTTT
TRBV19	TRBD1	TRBJ2-2	.	CASRNRGTGATGELFF	TGTGCCAGTAGAAATAGGGGGACAGGGGCCACCGGGGAGCTGTTTTTT
TRBV28	.	TRBJ1-6	once	CASSLRTDNSPLHF	TGTGCCAGCAGTTTAAGAACGGATAATTCACCCCTCCACTTT